The 13 T cell receptor beta chains below come from one sample, sequenced in a study of naive and memory T cell subsets. TCR cDNA received a 3' ligated oligonucleotide that carried a UMI. Amplification of ligated cDNA took four PCR rounds with SP2 and nested alpha and beta constant primers. From the 5' RACE reads, TCRdb called clonotypes with MiXCR, one entry per CDR3 protein. This sample has roughly 60,000 distinct CDR3 sequences, with 7% to 8.5% found just once. The receptors derive from a male donor in good health.

In this sample, this clonotype turned up a few times. The CDR3 nucleotides read TGTGCCAGCAGCAGGGAGAGCTCCTACGAGCAGTACTTC. It specifies CASSRESSYEQYF. The chain is built from TRBV27 and TRBJ2-7; D may correspond to TRBD1 or TRBD2 (5 bases each). This CDR3 is built from 13 residues. CDR1 and CDR2 (germline): MNHEY, SMNVEV (reference sequence). Trimming left V 6 bases short and J 0 bases short, with 9 bases between.

The sample holds many counts of this clonotype. The chain links TRBV7-2 to TRBJ1-2; D is possibly TRBD1 (5 bases). Germline CDR1 is SGHTA and CDR2 is FQGNSA. The germline V and J ends were trimmed by 0 bases and 1 base, with 12 bases remaining between them. The length of the CDR3 is 16 residues. The CDR3 coding sequence is TGTGCCAGCAGCTTAGCTTTTCGGGGGAATAACTATGGCTACACCTTC. Encoded protein: CASSLAFRGNNYGYTF.

This clonotype was observed many times. This chain uses TRBV4-1 with TRBJ2-7, with TRBD1 matching over 10 bases. Trimming at V came to 1 base and at J to 2 bases, leaving 5 bases not matched to a gene. CDR1 and CDR2 from the germline V gene are MGHRA and YSYEKL. The CDR3 has 16 amino acids. CDR3 amino acids: CASSQAFGQGAYEQYF. The CDR3 nucleotides read TGCGCCAGCAGCCAAGCATTCGGACAGGGGGCCTACGAGCAGTACTTC.

This clonotype was seen many times. The chain combines TRBV6-5 with TRBJ2-1, with 10 positions matching TRBD2. Germline values: CDR1 MNHEY, CDR2 SVGAGI. The J segment lost 7 bases and the V segment lost 5 bases, leaving 8 bases of the junction unmatched. This CDR3 comprises 15 residues. The CDR3 loop is CASSPLAGVGNEQFF. Here the CDR3 DNA reads TGTGCCAGCAGTCCCCTAGCGGGAGTCGGGAATGAGCAGTTCTTC.

The chain employs TRBV7-2 and TRBJ1-5, with D perhaps matching TRBD1 (5 bases). V was clipped by 1 base and J by 3 bases, with 10 bases between them. The germline V gene encodes CDR1 SGHTA and CDR2 FQGNSA. The CDR3 totals 15 residues. CDR3 residues: CASSLGGQSNQPQHF. The CDR3 region has the DNA TGTGCCAGCAGCTTAGGCGGACAATCCAATCAGCCCCAGCATTTT.

The J gene is TRBJ1-3, the V gene TRBV2; a weak D match, TRBD1 (5 bases). Looked up from germline, CDR1 is SNHLY and CDR2 is FYNNEI. There are 16 residues in the CDR3. V was cut by 6 bases and J by 5 bases, with 20 bases left in between. CDR3 sequence reads: CASSPTRGSDRNTIYF. The CDR3 DNA sequence: TGTGCCAGCAGCCCAACACGGGGGAGCGATAGAAACACCATATATTTT.

Ten or more counts support this clonotype. The rearrangement uses TRBV29-1 and TRBJ2-1; D is ambiguous. The CDR3 consists of 13 residues. Trimming took off 4 bases at V and 0 bases at J, with 7 bases between the two ends. Germline V gene lookup returns CDR1 SQVTM and CDR2 ANQGSEA. CDR3 amino acids: CSVVADSYNEQFF. The DNA of the CDR3 is TGCAGCGTTGTTGCGGACTCCTACAATGAGCAGTTCTTC.

CDR3 bases: TGTGCCAGTAGTTCGACCGGGACTACTAATTCACCCCTCCACTTT. Its translation is CASSSTGTTNSPLHF. The rearrangement joins TRBV19 to TRBJ1-6; possible D gene TRBD1, 5 bases. V lost 5 bases to trimming and J lost 6 bases, with 14 bases between them. CDR3 length: 15 amino acids. Per germline, CDR1 LNHDA and CDR2 SQIVND (reference sequence).

The table lists this clonotype with many counts. The chain has TRBV2 and TRBJ1-1, with a tentative D call TRBD1 (5 bases). Trimming removed 4 bases from V and 4 bases from J, with 16 bases in between. The CDR3 is 15 amino acids. Per germline, CDR1 SNHLY and CDR2 FYNNEI. The CDR3 region has the DNA TGTGCCAGCAGTGGCCGGGACCCGGGGGGCACTGAAGCTTTCTTT. It yields the protein CASSGRDPGGTEAFF.

The CDR3 DNA is TGTGCCTGGATCCGCAGGGTGCACACTGAAGCTTTCTTT. It codes for CAWIRRVHTEAFF. The rearrangement links TRBV30 to TRBJ1-1; maybe TRBD1 (5 bases). This CDR3 contains 13 residues. The germline gives CDR1 GTSNPN, CDR2 SVGIG (reference sequence). Trimming took off 4 bases at V and 3 bases at J, with 12 bases between the two ends.

J is TRBJ1-5 and V is TRBV7-2; 10 positions agree with TRBD1. The V gene's germline CDR1 is SGHTA and CDR2 FQGNSA. The CDR3 covers 15 residues. J lost 6 bases, V lost 5 bases, and 7 bases had no gene match. CDR3 protein: CASSADRGRIQPQHF. Written as DNA, the CDR3 is TGTGCCAGCAGCGCCGACAGGGGGCGGATTCAGCCCCAGCATTTT.

Many counts were recorded for this clonotype. The gene calls are TRBV6-5 and TRBJ2-7; TRBD1 matches 11 bases. V dropped 6 bases and J dropped 4; count of bases not matched to a gene: 8. Germline values: CDR1 MNHEY, CDR2 SVGAGI. The CDR3 spans 15 residues. The chain's CDR3 is CASRLRDRGGYEQYF. The CDR3 DNA reads as TGTGCCAGCAGGCTCCGGGACAGGGGGGGGTACGAGCAGTACTTC.

This clonotype was detected a few times. This chain uses TRBV29-1 with TRBJ2-5; weak D call: TRBD1 (5 bases). The CDR3 runs 15 residues. Germline values: CDR1 SQVTM, CDR2 ANQGSEA. V was shortened by 3 bases and J by 5 bases, with 19 bases between the two germline ends. CDR3 sequence reads: CSVDGTGPQGETQYF. The CDR3 DNA reads TGCAGCGTTGACGGCACAGGTCCCCAAGGGGAGACCCAGTACTTC.